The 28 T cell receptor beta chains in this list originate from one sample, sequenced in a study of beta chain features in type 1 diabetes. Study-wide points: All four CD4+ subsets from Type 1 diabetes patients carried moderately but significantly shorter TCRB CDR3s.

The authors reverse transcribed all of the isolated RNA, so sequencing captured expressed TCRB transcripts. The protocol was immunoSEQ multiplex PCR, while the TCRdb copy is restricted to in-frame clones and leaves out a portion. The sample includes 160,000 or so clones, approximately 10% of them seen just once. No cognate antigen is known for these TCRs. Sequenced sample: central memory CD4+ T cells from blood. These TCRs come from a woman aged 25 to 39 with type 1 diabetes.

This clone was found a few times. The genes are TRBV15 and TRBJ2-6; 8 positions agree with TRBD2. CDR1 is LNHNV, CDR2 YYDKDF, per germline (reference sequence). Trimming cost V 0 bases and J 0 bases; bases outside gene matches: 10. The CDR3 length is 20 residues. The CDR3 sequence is CATSRDRKTSAYSGANVLTF. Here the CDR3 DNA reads TGTGCCACCAGCAGAGATCGTAAGACTAGCGCCTACTCTGGGGCCAACGTCCTGACTTTC.

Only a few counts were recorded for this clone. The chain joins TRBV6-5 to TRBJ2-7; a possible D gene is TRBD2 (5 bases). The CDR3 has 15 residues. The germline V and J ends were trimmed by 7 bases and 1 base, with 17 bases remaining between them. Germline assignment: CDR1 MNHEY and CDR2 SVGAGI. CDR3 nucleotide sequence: TGTGCCAGCACGGATTTTCAGGACTCATCCTACGAGCAGTACTTC. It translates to CASTDFQDSSYEQYF.

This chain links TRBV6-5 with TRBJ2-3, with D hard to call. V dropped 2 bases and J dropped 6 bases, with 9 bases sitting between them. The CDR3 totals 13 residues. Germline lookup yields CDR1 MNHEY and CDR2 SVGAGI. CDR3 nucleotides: TGTGCCAGCAGTTACCAGAAACGCGATACGCAGTATTTT. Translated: CASSYQKRDTQYF.

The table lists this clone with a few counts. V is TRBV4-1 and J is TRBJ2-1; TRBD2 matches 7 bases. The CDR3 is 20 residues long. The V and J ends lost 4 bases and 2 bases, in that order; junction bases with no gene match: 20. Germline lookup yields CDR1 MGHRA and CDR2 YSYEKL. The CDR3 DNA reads TGCGCCAGCAGCCCCACCGTCTCAGCTAGCGGAAGTAGGGCCTACAATGAGCAGTTCTTC. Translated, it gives CASSPTVSASGSRAYNEQFF.

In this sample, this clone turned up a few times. CDR3 in DNA: TGTGCCAGCTCACCAAGGACAGGGAACTCTGGGGCCAACGTCCTGACTTTC. Translation gives CASSPRTGNSGANVLTF. The V call is TRBV18, the J call TRBJ2-6, with TRBD1 identical over 8 bases. Germline values: CDR1 KGHSH, CDR2 LQKENI. The CDR3 loop spans 17 amino acids. The ends lost 2 bases at V and 0 bases at J; junction bases unmatched: 3.

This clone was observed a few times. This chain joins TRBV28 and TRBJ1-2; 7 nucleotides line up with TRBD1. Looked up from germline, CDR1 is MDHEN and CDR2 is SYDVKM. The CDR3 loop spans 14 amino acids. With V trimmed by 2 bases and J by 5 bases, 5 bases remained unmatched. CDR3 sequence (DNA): TGTGCCAGCAGTTTACCGGGACAGAGTTATGGCTACACCTTC. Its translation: CASSLPGQSYGYTF.

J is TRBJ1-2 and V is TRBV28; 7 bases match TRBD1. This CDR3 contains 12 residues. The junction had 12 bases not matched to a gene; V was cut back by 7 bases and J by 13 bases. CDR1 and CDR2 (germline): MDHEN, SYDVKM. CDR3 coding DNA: TGTGCCAGCATCCAACCCCAGGGGGTCGCCACCTTC. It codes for CASIQPQGVATF.

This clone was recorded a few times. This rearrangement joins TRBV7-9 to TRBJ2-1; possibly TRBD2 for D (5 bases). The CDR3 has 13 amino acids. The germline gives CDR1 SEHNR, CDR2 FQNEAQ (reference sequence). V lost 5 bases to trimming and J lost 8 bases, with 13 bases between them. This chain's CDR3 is CASSLRRRDEQFF. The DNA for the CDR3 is TGTGCCAGCAGCCTCCGGAGGCGGGATGAGCAGTTCTTC.

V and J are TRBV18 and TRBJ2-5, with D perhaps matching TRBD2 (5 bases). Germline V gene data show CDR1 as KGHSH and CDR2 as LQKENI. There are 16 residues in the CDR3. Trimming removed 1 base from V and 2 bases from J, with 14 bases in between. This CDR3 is CASSPLGLAPQETQYF. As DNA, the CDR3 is TGTGCCAGCTCACCACTTGGGTTAGCGCCACAAGAGACCCAGTACTTC.

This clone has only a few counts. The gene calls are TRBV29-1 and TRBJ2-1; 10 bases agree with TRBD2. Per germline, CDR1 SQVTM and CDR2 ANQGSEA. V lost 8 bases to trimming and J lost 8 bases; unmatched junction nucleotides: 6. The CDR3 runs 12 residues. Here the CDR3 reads CSLRTSGDEQFF. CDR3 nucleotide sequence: TGCAGCCTACGGACTAGCGGTGATGAGCAGTTCTTC.

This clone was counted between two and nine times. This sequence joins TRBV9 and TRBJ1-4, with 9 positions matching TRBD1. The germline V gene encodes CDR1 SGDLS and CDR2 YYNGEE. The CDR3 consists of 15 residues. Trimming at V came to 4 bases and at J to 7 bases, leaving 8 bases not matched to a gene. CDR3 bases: TGTGCCAGCAGCCCAACCGGGACAGGGATTGAAAAACTGTTTTTT. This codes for CASSPTGTGIEKLFF.

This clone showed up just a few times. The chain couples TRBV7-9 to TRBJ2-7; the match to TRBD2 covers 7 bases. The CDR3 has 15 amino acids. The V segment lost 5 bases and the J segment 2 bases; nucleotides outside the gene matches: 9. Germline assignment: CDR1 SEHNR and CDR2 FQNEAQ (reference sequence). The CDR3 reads CASSATRGLAYEQYF. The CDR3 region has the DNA TGTGCCAGCAGCGCTACGCGGGGGTTAGCCTACGAGCAGTACTTC.

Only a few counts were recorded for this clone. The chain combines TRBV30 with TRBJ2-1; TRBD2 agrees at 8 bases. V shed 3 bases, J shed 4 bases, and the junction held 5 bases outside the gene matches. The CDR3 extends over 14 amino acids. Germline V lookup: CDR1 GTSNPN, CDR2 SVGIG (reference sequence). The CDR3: CAWRISGAYNEQFF. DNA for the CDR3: TGTGCCTGGAGGATTAGCGGGGCATACAATGAGCAGTTCTTC.

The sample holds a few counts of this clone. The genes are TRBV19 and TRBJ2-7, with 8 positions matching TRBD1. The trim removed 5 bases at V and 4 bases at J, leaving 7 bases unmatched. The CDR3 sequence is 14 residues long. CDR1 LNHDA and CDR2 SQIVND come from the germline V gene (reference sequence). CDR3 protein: CASSGQGALYEQYF. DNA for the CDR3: TGTGCCAGTAGTGGGCAGGGGGCGCTGTACGAGCAGTACTTC.

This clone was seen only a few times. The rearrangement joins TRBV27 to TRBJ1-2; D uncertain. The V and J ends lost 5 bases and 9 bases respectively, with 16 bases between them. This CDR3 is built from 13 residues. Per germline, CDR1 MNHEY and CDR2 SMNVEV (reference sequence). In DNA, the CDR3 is TGTGCCAGCAGTCCCCGAGAGGGCGACAGCTACACCTTC. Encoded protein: CASSPREGDSYTF.

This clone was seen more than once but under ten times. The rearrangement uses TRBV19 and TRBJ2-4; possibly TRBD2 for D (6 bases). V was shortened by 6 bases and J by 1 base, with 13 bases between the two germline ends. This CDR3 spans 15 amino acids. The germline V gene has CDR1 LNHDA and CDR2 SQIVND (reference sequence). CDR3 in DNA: TGTGCCAGTAGAGCCGACCGGGGGGCCAAAAACATTCAGTACTTC. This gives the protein CASRADRGAKNIQYF.

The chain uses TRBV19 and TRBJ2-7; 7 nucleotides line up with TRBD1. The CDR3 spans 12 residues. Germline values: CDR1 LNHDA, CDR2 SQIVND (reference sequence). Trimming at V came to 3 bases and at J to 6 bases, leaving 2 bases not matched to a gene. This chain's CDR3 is CASSIGTAEQYF. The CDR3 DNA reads TGTGCCAGTAGTATTGGGACAGCCGAGCAGTACTTC.

The CDR3 region has the DNA TGTGCCACCAGCGGACTAGCGGGAGGGCCCTTAACAGATACGCAGTATTTT. This translates into CATSGLAGGPLTDTQYF. The V and J genes are TRBV15 and TRBJ2-3; 15 bases are a match to TRBD2. CDR1 is LNHNV and CDR2 is YYDKDF in the germline V gene (reference sequence). CDR3 length equals 17 residues. The ends lost 5 bases at V and 3 bases at J; junction bases unmatched: 6.

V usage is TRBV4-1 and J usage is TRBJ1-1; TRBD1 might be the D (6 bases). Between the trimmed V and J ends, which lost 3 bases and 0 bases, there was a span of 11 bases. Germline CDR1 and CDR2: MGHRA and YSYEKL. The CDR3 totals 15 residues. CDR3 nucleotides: TGCGCCAGCAGCCAGGCCGGGACACTGAACACTGAAGCTTTCTTT. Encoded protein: CASSQAGTLNTEAFF.

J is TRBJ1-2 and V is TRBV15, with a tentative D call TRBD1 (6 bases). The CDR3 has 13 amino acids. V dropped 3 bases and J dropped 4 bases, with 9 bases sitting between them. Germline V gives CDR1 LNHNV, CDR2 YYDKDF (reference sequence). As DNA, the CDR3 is TGTGCCACCAGCAGGGACAGTCTCTATGGCTACACCTTC. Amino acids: CATSRDSLYGYTF.

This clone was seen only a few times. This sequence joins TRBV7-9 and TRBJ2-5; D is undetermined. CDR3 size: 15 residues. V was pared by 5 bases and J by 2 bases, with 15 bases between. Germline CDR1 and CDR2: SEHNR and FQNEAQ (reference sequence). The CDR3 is CASSPKRRLQETQYF. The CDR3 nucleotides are TGTGCCAGCAGCCCTAAGCGAAGGCTACAAGAGACCCAGTACTTC.

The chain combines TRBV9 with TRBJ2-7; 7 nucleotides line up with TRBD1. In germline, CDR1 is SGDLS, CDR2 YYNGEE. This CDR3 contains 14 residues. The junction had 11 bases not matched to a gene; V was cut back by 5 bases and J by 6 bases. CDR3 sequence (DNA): TGTGCCAGCAGTCGCAATCACAGGGGCCCCGAGCAGTACTTC. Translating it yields CASSRNHRGPEQYF.

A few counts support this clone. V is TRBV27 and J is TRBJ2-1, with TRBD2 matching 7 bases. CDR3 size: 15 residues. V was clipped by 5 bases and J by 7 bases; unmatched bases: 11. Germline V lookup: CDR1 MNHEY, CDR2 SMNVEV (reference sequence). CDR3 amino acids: CASSGLVVPQNEQFF. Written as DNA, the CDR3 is TGTGCCAGCAGTGGACTAGTTGTCCCTCAAAATGAGCAGTTCTTC.

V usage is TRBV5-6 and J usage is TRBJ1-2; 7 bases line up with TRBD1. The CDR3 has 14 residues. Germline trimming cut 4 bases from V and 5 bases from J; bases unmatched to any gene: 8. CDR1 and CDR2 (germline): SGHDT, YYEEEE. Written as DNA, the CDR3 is TGTGCCAGCAGCACCGGGACAGTTCGGTATGGCTACACCTTC. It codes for CASSTGTVRYGYTF.

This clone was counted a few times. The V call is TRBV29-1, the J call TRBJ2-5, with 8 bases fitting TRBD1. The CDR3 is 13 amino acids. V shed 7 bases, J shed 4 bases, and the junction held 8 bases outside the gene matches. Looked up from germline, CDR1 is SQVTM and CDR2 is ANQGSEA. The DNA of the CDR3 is TGCAGCGATACGCAGGGGGCTGGAGAGACCCAGTACTTC. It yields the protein CSDTQGAGETQYF.

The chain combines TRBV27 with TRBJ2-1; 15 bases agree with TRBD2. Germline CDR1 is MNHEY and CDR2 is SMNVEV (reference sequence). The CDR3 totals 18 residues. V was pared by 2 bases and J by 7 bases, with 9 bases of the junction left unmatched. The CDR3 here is CASSLSTFGTSGRNEQFF. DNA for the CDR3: TGTGCCAGCAGTTTAAGTACGTTCGGGACTAGCGGGAGGAATGAGCAGTTCTTC.

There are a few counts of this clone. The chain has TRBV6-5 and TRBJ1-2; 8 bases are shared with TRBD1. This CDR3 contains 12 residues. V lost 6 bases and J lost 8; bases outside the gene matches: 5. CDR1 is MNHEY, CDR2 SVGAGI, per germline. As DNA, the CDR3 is TGTGCCAGCAGCGGACAGGGTGAAGGCTACACCTTC. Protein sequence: CASSGQGEGYTF.

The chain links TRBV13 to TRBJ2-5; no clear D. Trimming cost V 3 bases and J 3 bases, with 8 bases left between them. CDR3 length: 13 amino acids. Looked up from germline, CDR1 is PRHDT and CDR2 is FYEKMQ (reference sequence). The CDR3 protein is CASSFNRKETQYF. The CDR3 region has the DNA TGTGCCAGCAGCTTTAACAGAAAAGAGACCCAGTACTTC.